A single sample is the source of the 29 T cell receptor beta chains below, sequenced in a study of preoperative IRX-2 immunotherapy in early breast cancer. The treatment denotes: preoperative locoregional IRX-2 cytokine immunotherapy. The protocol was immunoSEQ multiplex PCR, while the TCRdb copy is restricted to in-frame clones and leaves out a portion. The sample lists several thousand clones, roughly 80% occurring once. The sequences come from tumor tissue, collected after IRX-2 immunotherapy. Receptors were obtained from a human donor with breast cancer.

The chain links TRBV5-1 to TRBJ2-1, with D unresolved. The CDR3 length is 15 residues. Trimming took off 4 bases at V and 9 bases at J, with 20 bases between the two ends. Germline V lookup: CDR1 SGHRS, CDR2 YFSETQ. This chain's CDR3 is CASSPSSTLDPEQFF. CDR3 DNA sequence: TGCGCCAGCAGCCCATCCTCTACCTTAGATCCTGAGCAGTTCTTC.

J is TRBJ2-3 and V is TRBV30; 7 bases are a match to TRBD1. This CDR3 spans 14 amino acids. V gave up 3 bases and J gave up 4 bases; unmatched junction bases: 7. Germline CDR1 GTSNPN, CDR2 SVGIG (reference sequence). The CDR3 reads CAWRAGTAADTQYF. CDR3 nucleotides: TGTGCCTGGAGAGCCGGGACAGCCGCAGATACGCAGTATTTT. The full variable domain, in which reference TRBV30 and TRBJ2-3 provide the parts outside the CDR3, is SQTIHQWPATLVQPVGSPLSLECTVEGTSNPNLYWYRQAAGRGLQLLFYSVGIGQISSEVPQNLSASRPQDRQFILSSKKLLLSDSGFYLCAWRAGTAADTQYFGPGTRLTVL.

The CDR3 region is CASSRWDPGFDTQYF. The CDR3 bases are TGTGCCAGCAGCCGTTGGGACCCCGGATTTGATACGCAGTATTTT. This chain connects TRBV6-8 to TRBJ2-3; D is perhaps TRBD1 or TRBD2 (5 bases each). The V end lost 6 bases, the J end lost 6 bases, and 19 bases lay between the germline ends. The CDR3 runs 15 residues. Germline lookup yields CDR1 MNHGY and CDR2 SAAAGT.

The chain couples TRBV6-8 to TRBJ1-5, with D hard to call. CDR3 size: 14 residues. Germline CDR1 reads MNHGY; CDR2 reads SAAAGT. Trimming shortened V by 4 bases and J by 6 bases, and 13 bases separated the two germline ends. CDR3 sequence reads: CASSSGVGVQPQHF. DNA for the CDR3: TGTGCCAGCAGTTCAGGTGTAGGTGTTCAGCCCCAGCATTTT.

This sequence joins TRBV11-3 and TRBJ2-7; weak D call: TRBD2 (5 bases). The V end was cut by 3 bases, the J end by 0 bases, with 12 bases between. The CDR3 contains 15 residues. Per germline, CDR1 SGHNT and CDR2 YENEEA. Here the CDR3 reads CASSLGSSASYEQYF. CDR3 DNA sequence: TGTGCCAGCAGCTTGGGGAGTAGCGCCTCCTACGAGCAGTACTTC.

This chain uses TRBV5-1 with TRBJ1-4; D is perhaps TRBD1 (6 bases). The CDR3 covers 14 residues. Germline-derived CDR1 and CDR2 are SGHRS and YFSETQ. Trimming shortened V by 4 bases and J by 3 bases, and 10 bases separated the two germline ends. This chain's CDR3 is CASSLQGPNEKLFF. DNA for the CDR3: TGCGCCAGCAGCCTACAGGGTCCTAATGAAAAACTGTTTTTT.

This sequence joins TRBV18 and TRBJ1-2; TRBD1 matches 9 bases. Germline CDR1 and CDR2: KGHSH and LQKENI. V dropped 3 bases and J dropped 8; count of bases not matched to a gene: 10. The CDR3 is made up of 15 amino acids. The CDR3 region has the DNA TGTGCCAGCTCACCTAACAGGGGGCTGAGGGGAGGCTACACCTTC. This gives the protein CASSPNRGLRGGYTF.

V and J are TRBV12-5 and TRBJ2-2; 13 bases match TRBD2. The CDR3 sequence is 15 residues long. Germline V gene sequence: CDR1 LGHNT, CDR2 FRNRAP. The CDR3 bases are TGTGCCAGCACCCCAACTAGCGGGAGGGCCGGGGAGCTGTTTTTT. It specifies CASTPTSGRAGELFF.

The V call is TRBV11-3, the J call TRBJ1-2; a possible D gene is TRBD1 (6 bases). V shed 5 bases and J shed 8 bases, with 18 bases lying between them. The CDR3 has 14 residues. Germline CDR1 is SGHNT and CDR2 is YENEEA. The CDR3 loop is CASSPGTPNEGYTF. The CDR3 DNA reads TGTGCCAGCAGCCCGGGGACACCCAACGAAGGCTACACCTTC. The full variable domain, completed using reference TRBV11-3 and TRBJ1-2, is EAGVVQSPRYKIIEKKQPVAFWCNPISGHNTLYWYLQNLGQGPELLIRYENEEAVDDSQLPKDRFSAERLKGVDSTLKIQPAELGDSAVYLCASSPGTPNEGYTFGSGTRLTVV.

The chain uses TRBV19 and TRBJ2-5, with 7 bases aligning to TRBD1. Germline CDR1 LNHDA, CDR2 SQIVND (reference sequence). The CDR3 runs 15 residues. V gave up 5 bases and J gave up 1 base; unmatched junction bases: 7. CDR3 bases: TGTGCCAGTAGTCCACGGACAGGCGCCCAAGAGACCCAGTACTTC. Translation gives CASSPRTGAQETQYF.

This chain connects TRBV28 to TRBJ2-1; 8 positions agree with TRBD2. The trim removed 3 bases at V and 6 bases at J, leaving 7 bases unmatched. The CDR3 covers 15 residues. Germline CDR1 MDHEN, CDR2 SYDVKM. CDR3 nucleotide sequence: TGTGCCAGCAGTTTCGGGCTAGCGGGCCTCAATGAGCAGTTCTTC. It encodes CASSFGLAGLNEQFF.

This chain's CDR3 is CASSQYLNTEAFF. DNA for the CDR3: TGTGCCAGCAGCCAATACTTGAACACTGAAGCTTTCTTT. This rearrangement joins TRBV14 to TRBJ1-1; D gene uncertain. The CDR3 length is 13 residues. The V gene's germline CDR1 is SGHDN and CDR2 FVKESK. V gave up 2 bases and J gave up 0 bases, with 4 bases separating them.

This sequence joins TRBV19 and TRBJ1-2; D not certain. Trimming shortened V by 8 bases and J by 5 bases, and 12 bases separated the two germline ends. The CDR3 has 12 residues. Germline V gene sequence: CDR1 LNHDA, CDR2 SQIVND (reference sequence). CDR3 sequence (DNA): TGTGCCAGTCTGTCGGACTCATATGGCTACACCTTC. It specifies CASLSDSYGYTF.

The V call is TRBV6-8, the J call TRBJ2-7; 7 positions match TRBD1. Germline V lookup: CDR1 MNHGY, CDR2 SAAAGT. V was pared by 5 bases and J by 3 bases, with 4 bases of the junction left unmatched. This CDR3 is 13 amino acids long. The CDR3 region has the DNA TGTGCCAGCAGTCGCTACAGGGGCTACGAGCAGTACTTC. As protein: CASSRYRGYEQYF.

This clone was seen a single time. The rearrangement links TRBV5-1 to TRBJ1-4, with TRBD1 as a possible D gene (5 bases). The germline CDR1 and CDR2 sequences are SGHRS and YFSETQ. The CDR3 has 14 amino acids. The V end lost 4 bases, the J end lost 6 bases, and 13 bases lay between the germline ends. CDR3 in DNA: TGCGCCAGCAGCGTGGAGGGGACGGATGAAAAACTGTTTTTT. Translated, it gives CASSVEGTDEKLFF. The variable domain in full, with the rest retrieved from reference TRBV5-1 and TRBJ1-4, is KAGVTQTPRYLIKTRGQQVTLSCSPISGHRSVSWYQQTPGQGLQFLFEYFSETQRNKGNFPGRFSGRQFSNSRSEMNVSTLELGDSALYLCASSVEGTDEKLFFGSGTQLSVL.

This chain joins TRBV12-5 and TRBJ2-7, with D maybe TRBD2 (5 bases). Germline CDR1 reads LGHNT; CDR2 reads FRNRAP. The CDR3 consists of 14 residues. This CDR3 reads CASTSGIGPYEQYF. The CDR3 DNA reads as TGTGCCAGCACCTCCGGGATAGGACCTTACGAGCAGTACTTC.

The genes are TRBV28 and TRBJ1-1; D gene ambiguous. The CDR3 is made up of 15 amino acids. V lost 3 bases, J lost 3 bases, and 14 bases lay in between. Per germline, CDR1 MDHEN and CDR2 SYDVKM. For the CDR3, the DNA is TGTGCCAGCAGTTTTTTGCCGCAGGAGGACACTGAAGCTTTCTTT. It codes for CASSFLPQEDTEAFF.

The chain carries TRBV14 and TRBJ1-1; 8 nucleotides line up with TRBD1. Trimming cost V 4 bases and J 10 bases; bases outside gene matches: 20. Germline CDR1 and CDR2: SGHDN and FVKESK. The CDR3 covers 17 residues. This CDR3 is CASSRRDPAQGEARAFF. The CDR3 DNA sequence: TGTGCCAGCAGCCGACGGGACCCGGCACAGGGGGAGGCGAGAGCTTTCTTT. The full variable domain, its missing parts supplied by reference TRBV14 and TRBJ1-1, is EAGVTQFPSHSVIEKGQTVTLRCDPISGHDNLYWYRRVMGKEIKFLLHFVKESKQDESGMPNNRFLAERTGGTYSTLKVQPAELEDSGVYFCASSRRDPAQGEARAFFGQGTRLTVV.

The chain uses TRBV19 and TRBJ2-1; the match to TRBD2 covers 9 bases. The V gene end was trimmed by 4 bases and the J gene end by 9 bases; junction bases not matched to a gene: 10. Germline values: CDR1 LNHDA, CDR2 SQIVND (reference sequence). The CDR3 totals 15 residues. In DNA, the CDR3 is TGTGCCAGTAGTACGACATTAGCGGGAGTGAGTGAGCAGTTCTTC. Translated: CASSTTLAGVSEQFF. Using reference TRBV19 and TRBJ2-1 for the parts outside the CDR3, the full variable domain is DGGITQSPKYLFRKEGQNVTLSCEQNLNHDAMYWYRQDPGQGLRLIYYSQIVNDFQKGDIAEGYSVSREKKESFPLTVTSAQKNPTAFYLCASSTTLAGVSEQFFGPGTRLTVL.

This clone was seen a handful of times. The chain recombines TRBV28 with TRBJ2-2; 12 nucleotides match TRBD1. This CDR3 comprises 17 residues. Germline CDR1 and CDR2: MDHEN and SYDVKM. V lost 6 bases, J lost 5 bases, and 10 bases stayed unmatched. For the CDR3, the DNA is TGTGCCAGCAGGGGACAGGGGGCGATTCATCTAACCGGGGAGCTGTTTTTT. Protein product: CASRGQGAIHLTGELFF.

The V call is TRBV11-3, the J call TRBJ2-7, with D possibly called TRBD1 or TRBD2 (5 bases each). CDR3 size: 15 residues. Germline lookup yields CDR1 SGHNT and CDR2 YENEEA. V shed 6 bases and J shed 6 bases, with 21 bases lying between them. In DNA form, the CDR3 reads TGTGCCAGCAGACGACTACCGGGACGGCCCTGCGAGCAGTACTTC. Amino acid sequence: CASRRLPGRPCEQYF.

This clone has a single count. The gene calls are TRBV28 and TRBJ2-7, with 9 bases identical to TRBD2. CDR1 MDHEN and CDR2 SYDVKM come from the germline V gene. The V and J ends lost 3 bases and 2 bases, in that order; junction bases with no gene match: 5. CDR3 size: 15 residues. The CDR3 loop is CASSFPGGRAYEQYF. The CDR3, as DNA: TGTGCCAGCAGTTTCCCTGGCGGGAGGGCCTACGAGCAGTACTTC.

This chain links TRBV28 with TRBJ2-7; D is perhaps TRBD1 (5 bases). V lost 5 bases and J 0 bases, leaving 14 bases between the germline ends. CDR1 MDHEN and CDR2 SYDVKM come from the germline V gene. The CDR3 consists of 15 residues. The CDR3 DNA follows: TGTGCCAGCAGTGTCCTCGAGACAGCCTCCTACGAGCAGTACTTC. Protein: CASSVLETASYEQYF.

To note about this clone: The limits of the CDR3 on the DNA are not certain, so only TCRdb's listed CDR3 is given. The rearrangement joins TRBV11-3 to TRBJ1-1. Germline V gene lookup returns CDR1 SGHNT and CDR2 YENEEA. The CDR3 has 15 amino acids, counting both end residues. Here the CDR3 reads CASSLGFGPGTEAFF.

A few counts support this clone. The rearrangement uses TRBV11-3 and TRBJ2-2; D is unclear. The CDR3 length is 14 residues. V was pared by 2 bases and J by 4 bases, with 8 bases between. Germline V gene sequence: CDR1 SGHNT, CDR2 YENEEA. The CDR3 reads CASSLMLSTGELFF. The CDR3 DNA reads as TGTGCCAGCAGCTTAATGCTTAGCACCGGGGAGCTGTTTTTT.

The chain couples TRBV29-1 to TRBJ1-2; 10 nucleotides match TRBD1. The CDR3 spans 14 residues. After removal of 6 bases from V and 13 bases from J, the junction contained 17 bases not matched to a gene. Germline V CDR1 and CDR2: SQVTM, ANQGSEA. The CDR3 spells CSVRERQGASPFTF. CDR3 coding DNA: TGCAGCGTCAGAGAAAGACAGGGGGCCAGCCCGTTCACCTTC.

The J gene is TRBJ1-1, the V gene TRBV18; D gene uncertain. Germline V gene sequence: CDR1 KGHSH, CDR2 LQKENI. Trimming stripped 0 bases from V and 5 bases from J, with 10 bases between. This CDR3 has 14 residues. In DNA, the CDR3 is TGTGCCAGCTCACCACCGGGAGGGTTGACTGAAGCTTTCTTT. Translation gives CASSPPGGLTEAFF. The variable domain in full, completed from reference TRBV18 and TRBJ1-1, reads NAGVMQNPRHLVRRRGQEARLRCSPMKGHSHVYWYRQLPEEGLKFMVYLQKENIIDESGMPKERFSAEFPKEGPSILRIQQVVRGDSAAYFCASSPPGGLTEAFFGQGTRLTVV.

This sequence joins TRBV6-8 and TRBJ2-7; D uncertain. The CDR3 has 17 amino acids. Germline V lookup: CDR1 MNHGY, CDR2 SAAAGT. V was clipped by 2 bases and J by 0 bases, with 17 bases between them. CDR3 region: CASSYVRPAENSYEQYF. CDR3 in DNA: TGTGCCAGCAGTTACGTACGACCGGCAGAGAACTCCTACGAGCAGTACTTC.

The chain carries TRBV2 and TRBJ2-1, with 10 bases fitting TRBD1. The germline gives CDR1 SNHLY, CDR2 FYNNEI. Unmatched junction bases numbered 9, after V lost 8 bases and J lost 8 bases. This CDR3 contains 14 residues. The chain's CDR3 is CASRGTGVVHEQFF. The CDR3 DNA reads TGTGCCAGCCGCGGGACAGGGGTAGTGCATGAGCAGTTCTTC.